A single sample is the source of the 8 T cell receptor beta chains below, sequenced in a study of glioma-infiltrating T cells after dendritic cell vaccination. Time point in this sample: after dendritic cell vaccination, including at tumor progression/relapse. Sequenced by immunoSEQ multiplex PCR; TCRdb stores in-frame clones only, minus some. The table includes 85,000 to 100,000 clones, 75% to 90% detected once. The sample here was blood, taken after dendritic cell vaccination. The receptor source for this set is a human donor with glioblastoma.

The chain joins TRBV5-8 to TRBJ2-5, with D possibly matching TRBD2 (6 bases). Trimming cost V 0 bases and J 0 bases, with 12 bases left between them. The CDR3 contains 16 residues. The germline V gene has CDR1 SGHTS and CDR2 YDEGEE. CDR3 protein: CASSLERGTYQETQYF. DNA of the CDR3: TGTGCCAGCAGCTTGGAACGGGGGACGTACCAAGAGACCCAGTACTTC. Together with reference TRBV5-8 and TRBJ2-5, the CDR3 gives the full variable domain: EAGVTQSPTHLIKTRGQQATLRCSPISGHTSVYWYQQALGLGLQFLLWYDEGEERNRGNFPPRFSGRQFPNYSSELNVNALELEDSALYLCASSLERGTYQETQYFGPGTRLLVL.

The rearrangement links TRBV4-2 to TRBJ1-5, with 11 bases fitting TRBD1. This CDR3 is built from 15 residues. The J segment lost 6 bases and the V segment lost 3 bases, leaving 4 bases of the junction unmatched. The germline CDR1 and CDR2 sequences are LGHNA and YNFKEQ. CDR3 sequence (DNA): TGTGCCAGCAGCCAGAGGACAGGGGGCCGTCAGCCCCAGCATTTT. This translates into CASSQRTGGRQPQHF.

The chain combines TRBV28 with TRBJ1-4; tentatively, D is TRBD1 (5 bases). Germline V gene data show CDR1 as MDHEN and CDR2 as SYDVKM. Trimming shortened V by 7 bases and J by 2 bases, and 14 bases separated the two germline ends. This CDR3 contains 15 residues. CDR3 DNA sequence: TGTGCCAGCAAAACGGGGGGACCCACTAATGAAAAACTGTTTTTT. This gives the protein CASKTGGPTNEKLFF.

The V and J genes are TRBV5-1 and TRBJ2-1; a possible D gene is TRBD1 (5 bases). CDR3 size: 16 residues. Germline CDR1 reads SGHRS; CDR2 reads YFSETQ. The ends were cut back, 2 bases at V and 4 bases at J, with 16 bases in the middle. CDR3 sequence: CASSFVAGSEYNEQFF. Written as DNA, the CDR3 is TGCGCCAGCAGCTTCGTCGCAGGGTCGGAATACAATGAGCAGTTCTTC.

The V and J genes are TRBV7-2 and TRBJ1-3, with no clear D. Trimming took 5 bases from V and 4 from J, leaving 15 bases between them. Germline CDR1 and CDR2: SGHTA and FQGNSA. This CDR3 has 15 amino acids. The CDR3 region is CASSRRELGGNTIYF. In DNA, the CDR3 is TGTGCCAGCAGCCGTCGGGAGCTGGGCGGAAACACCATATATTTT.

V gene TRBV6-5 combines with J gene TRBJ2-4, with a possible D match to TRBD1 (5 bases). Between the trimmed V and J ends, which lost 6 bases and 10 bases, there was a span of 10 bases. The germline V gene encodes CDR1 MNHEY and CDR2 SVGAGI. The CDR3 has 11 amino acids. The CDR3 DNA sequence: TGTGCCAGCAGCCGGGCAGGGATTCAGTACTTC. This encodes CASSRAGIQYF.

A note on this clone: Other DNA sequences in this sample translate to the same CDR3. The chain couples TRBV5-1 to TRBJ1-1; D remains ambiguous. The V gene's germline CDR1 is SGHRS and CDR2 YFSETQ. V lost 7 bases and J lost 0, with 7 bases in between. The CDR3 has 12 amino acids. CDR3 coding DNA: TGCGCCAGCTCCAGATTGAACACTGAAGCTTTCTTT. As protein: CASSRLNTEAFF.

The CDR3 is CASSPGGASGANVLTF. The CDR3, as DNA: TGCGCCAGCAGTCCGGGTGGCGCCTCTGGGGCCAACGTCCTGACTTTC. V is TRBV5-1 and J is TRBJ2-6, with D hard to call. Trimming stripped 5 bases from V and 0 bases from J, with 12 bases between. Germline V CDR1 and CDR2: SGHRS, YFSETQ. The CDR3 contains 16 residues. The full variable domain, completed using reference TRBV5-1 and TRBJ2-6, is KAGVTQTPRYLIKTRGQQVTLSCSPISGHRSVSWYQQTPGQGLQFLFEYFSETQRNKGNFPGRFSGRQFSNSRSEMNVSTLELGDSALYLCASSPGGASGANVLTFGAGSRLTVL.